This note documents a single T cell receptor beta chain sequence. Its target is not known. PCR used 60 Vbeta primers and 13 Jbeta primers. This table comes from immunoSEQ multiplex PCR, and its TCRdb copy is limited to in-frame clones, with some not included. This sample has approximately 170,000 clones, with 80% to 90% found just once. The data originate from a study of cytomegalovirus exposure and HLA in healthy donors. Study results and limitations: In presence/absence analyses, roughly uniform sequencing depth across donors was assumed.

The germline CDR1 and CDR2 sequences are KGHSH and LQKENI. Trimming cost V 3 bases and J 4 bases, with 13 bases left between them. This CDR3 has 15 amino acids. This chain connects TRBV18 to TRBJ1-5; D call uncertain. The clonotype comes from a male donor in good health and CMV-seronegative. Sequencing was performed on PBMCs. In DNA, the CDR3 is TGTGCCAGCTCACCGGCAGGAATGGGTAATCAGCCCCAGCATTTT. Translated, it gives CASSPAGMGNQPQHF.